The 16 T cell receptor beta chains given below trace back to one sample, sequenced in a study of vaccination and CD4 T cells after COVID-19. Antigens of these TCRs are unknown. The Oncomine TCR Beta short-read assay was applied to DNA of cultured CD4+ T cells. TCRdb processed the PCR reads anew with MiXCR; each CDR3 protein has one entry. Of roughly 14,000 distinct CDR3 sequences listed, roughly 20% are singletons. Regarding treatment: approximately 11-day PBMC culture with coronavirus spike peptide pools or control peptides (ViraFEST assay). The sequenced material came from cultured CD4+ T cells from blood. The source of these receptors is a human donor with COVID-19.

The V and J genes are TRBV12-3 or TRBV12-4 and TRBJ1-6; no reliable D call. The V end lost 11 bases, the J end lost 7 bases, and 15 bases lay between the germline ends. This CDR3 region has 13 residues. Here the CDR3 DNA reads TGTGCCTCGCTACTAGGTGGCAATTCACCCCTCCACTTT. Encoded protein: CASLLGGNSPLHF.

Only a few counts were recorded for this clonotype. The chain carries TRBV5-1 and TRBJ2-3, with TRBD2 identical over 7 bases. This CDR3 is built from 15 residues. J was trimmed by 2 bases and V by 1 base; bases with no gene match: 4. Germline V CDR1 and CDR2: SGHRS, YFSETQ. CDR3 in DNA: TGCGCCAGCAGCTTGCGGGGGGTCCCCACAGATACGCAGTATTTT. Its protein is CASSLRGVPTDTQYF.

As for this clonotype: One junction end disagrees with the germline gene, perhaps due to a read error. V usage is TRBV5-4 and J usage is TRBJ2-5; D tentatively fits TRBD1 or TRBD2 (5 bases each). The CDR3 extends over 16 amino acids. Germline assignment: CDR1 SGHNT and CDR2 YYREEE (reference sequence). The chain's CDR3 is CASSFFDIGAQETQCF. For the CDR3, the DNA is TGTGCCAGCAGCTTCTTCGACATCGGGGCCCAAGAGACCCAGTGCTTC.

The CDR3 loop reads CASIDGLAGGLVEQFF. CDR3 DNA: TGTGCCAGCATCGACGGACTAGCGGGGGGTTTGGTTGAGCAGTTCTTC. The chain has TRBV12-3 or TRBV12-4 and TRBJ2-1, with 14 bases that match TRBD2. The CDR3 loop spans 16 amino acids. V lost 7 bases and J lost 9; bases outside the gene matches: 11.

A few counts support this clonotype. The chain has TRBV6-2 or TRBV6-3 and TRBJ2-7; 7 bases match TRBD1. The V and J ends lost 6 bases and 4 bases, in that order; junction bases with no gene match: 3. The CDR3 has 12 amino acids. CDR1 and CDR2 from the germline V gene are MNHEY and SVGEGT. As DNA, the CDR3 is TGTGCCAGCAGCCCCAGGGGGTACGAGCAGTACTTC. Amino acids: CASSPRGYEQYF.

The chain carries TRBV4-2 and TRBJ2-2; D gene ambiguous. The CDR3 has 13 amino acids. Trimming left V 0 bases short and J 7 bases short, with 6 bases between. CDR1 is LGHNA, CDR2 YNFKEQ, per germline. This CDR3 is CASSQDSSGELFF. The CDR3 DNA reads TGTGCCAGCAGCCAAGATAGTAGCGGGGAGCTGTTTTTT.

The sample holds a few counts of this clonotype. The chain uses TRBV19 and TRBJ2-7; no definite D call. Germline loops: CDR1 LNHDA, CDR2 SQIVND (reference sequence). This CDR3 comprises 15 residues. V was cut by 3 bases and J by 0 bases, with 12 bases left in between. DNA for the CDR3: TGTGCCAGTAGTATTGATGGTAGCAGCTCCTACGAGCAGTACTTC. Amino acids: CASSIDGSSSYEQYF.

CDR3 residues: CASQSPTIGPYNEQFF. The CDR3 DNA sequence: TGTGCCAGCCAGTCCCCCACTATAGGCCCCTACAATGAGCAGTTCTTC. The gene calls are TRBV6-2 or TRBV6-3 and TRBJ2-1; D gene uncertain. Germline V lookup: CDR1 MNHEY, CDR2 SVGEGT. V lost 8 bases and J 2 bases, leaving 19 bases between the germline ends. CDR3 length: 16 residues.

This clonotype was observed a handful of times. The V and J genes are TRBV15 and TRBJ2-1; TRBD2 is a possible D gene (5 bases). The CDR3 length is 15 residues. Trimming removed 1 base from V and 6 bases from J, with 13 bases in between. CDR1 and CDR2 from the germline V gene are LNHNV and YYDKDF (reference sequence). The CDR3 reads CATSRAGGQSNEQFF. CDR3 sequence (DNA): TGTGCCACCAGCAGAGCCGGCGGGCAAAGCAATGAGCAGTTCTTC. Full variable domain (rest looked up from reference TRBV15 and TRBJ2-1): DAMVIQNPRYQVTQFGKPVTLSCSQTLNHNVMYWYQQKSSQAPKLLFHYYDKDFNNEADTPDNFQSRRPNTSFCFLDIRSPGLGDTAMYLCATSRAGGQSNEQFFGPGTRLTVL.

This clonotype was detected only a few times. The genes are TRBV5-1 and TRBJ2-5; 10 positions match TRBD1. Germline values: CDR1 SGHRS, CDR2 YFSETQ. The CDR3 loop spans 14 amino acids. V was pared by 3 bases and J by 4 bases, with 3 bases of the junction left unmatched. Written as DNA, the CDR3 is TGCGCCAGCAGCTCGACAGGGGGCCTAGAGACCCAGTACTTC. Translated, it gives CASSSTGGLETQYF.

This clonotype was counted a few times. This sequence joins TRBV20-1 and TRBJ2-5; 14 bases fit TRBD2. Looked up from germline, CDR1 is DFQATT and CDR2 is SNEGSKA (reference sequence). There are 16 residues in the CDR3. Trimming at V came to 6 bases and at J to 0 bases, leaving 6 bases not matched to a gene. CDR3 loop: CSAKRLAGGYQETQYF. The CDR3 DNA reads as TGCAGTGCAAAGAGACTAGCGGGGGGGTACCAAGAGACCCAGTACTTC.

This rearrangement joins TRBV15 to TRBJ2-6, with 10 bases matching TRBD1. Per the germline V gene, CDR1 is LNHNV and CDR2 is YYDKDF (reference sequence). This CDR3 region has 19 residues. With 2 bases clipped from V and 3 bases from J, the junction kept 10 bases outside the gene matches. The CDR3 bases are TGTGCCACCAGCAGACCTCCGGGGACAGGGGTAGTTGGGGCCAACGTCCTGACTTTC. Its translation: CATSRPPGTGVVGANVLTF. Looking up the rest from reference TRBV15 and TRBJ2-6 gives the full variable domain: DAMVIQNPRYQVTQFGKPVTLSCSQTLNHNVMYWYQQKSSQAPKLLFHYYDKDFNNEADTPDNFQSRRPNTSFCFLDIRSPGLGDTAMYLCATSRPPGTGVVGANVLTFGAGSRLTVL.

The CDR3 region is CASSLVVGAGWGDGYTF. The DNA for the CDR3 is TGTGCCAGCAGTTTAGTGGTCGGGGCAGGGTGGGGAGATGGCTACACCTTC. The rearrangement joins TRBV28 to TRBJ1-2, with a tentative D call TRBD1 (5 bases). V dropped 2 bases and J dropped 6 bases, with 22 bases sitting between them. Germline V gives CDR1 MDHEN, CDR2 SYDVKM. The length of the CDR3 is 17 residues.

This clonotype was observed a handful of times. The V gene is TRBV11-1, the J gene TRBJ2-7; 7 nucleotides align to TRBD1. Germline loops: CDR1 SGHAT, CDR2 FQDESV (reference sequence). Trimming cost V 5 bases and J 4 bases; bases outside gene matches: 8. This CDR3 has 14 residues. The CDR3 protein is CASSGDSRWYEQYF. Written as DNA, the CDR3 is TGTGCCAGCAGCGGGGACAGTCGCTGGTACGAGCAGTACTTC.

This clonotype was counted between two and nine times. The chain uses TRBV20-1 and TRBJ2-7; D call uncertain. The V end lost 6 bases, the J end lost 3 bases, and 15 bases lay between the germline ends. The CDR3 is 13 amino acids. Germline CDR1 is DFQATT and CDR2 is SNEGSKA (reference sequence). CDR3 loop: CSALLGRVYEQYF. Here the CDR3 DNA reads TGCAGTGCCCTTTTGGGCCGCGTCTACGAGCAGTACTTC.

The rearrangement uses TRBV11-2 and TRBJ2-5, with TRBD2 matching over 11 bases. The CDR3 consists of 17 residues. The trim removed 4 bases at V and 0 bases at J, leaving 7 bases unmatched. CDR1 SGHAT and CDR2 FQNNGV come from the germline V gene. The chain's CDR3 is CASSSGLAAKYQETQYF. The CDR3, as DNA: TGTGCCAGCAGCTCGGGACTAGCGGCTAAGTACCAAGAGACCCAGTACTTC.